This entry lists 25 T cell receptor beta chains sequenced from one sample in a study of T cell repertoires in cytomegalovirus infection. Antigens for these TCRs are unknown. Via MiXCR, TCRdb re-called the reads, giving one row per CDR3 protein. The sample holds 150,000 or so distinct CDR3 sequences, about a fifth seen once. The sample consisted of CD8+ T cells from cultured PBMCs, taken from culture after CMV antigen stimulation. The origin of the receptors is a human donor in good health (CMV status not recorded). Some clones in this sample may be carry-over from other donors' samples.

In DNA, the CDR3 is TGTGCCAGCCATTTTCTCACTCGGGTTCCCACAGATACGCAGTATTTT. Protein sequence: CASHFLTRVPTDTQYF. The chain couples TRBV7-4 to TRBJ2-3; D uncertain. The V gene's germline CDR1 is SGHVT and CDR2 SQSDAQ. The V and J ends lost 8 bases and 2 bases respectively, with 20 bases between them. The length of the CDR3 is 16 residues. The complete variable domain, with remaining parts taken from reference TRBV7-4 and TRBJ2-3, reads GAGVSQSPRYKVAKRGRDVALRCDSISGHVTLYWYRQTLGQGSEVLTYSQSDAQRDKSGRPSGRFSAERPERSVSTLKIQRTEQGDSAVYLCASHFLTRVPTDTQYFGPGTRLTVL.

This chain uses TRBV9 with TRBJ2-7; TRBD2 might be the D (5 bases). Germline CDR1 is SGDLS and CDR2 is YYNGEE. The length of the CDR3 is 15 residues. V gave up 0 bases and J gave up 3 bases, with 13 bases separating them. The CDR3, as DNA: TGTGCCAGCAGCGTAGCCGGGGAACGATACTACGAGCAGTACTTC. Amino acids: CASSVAGERYYEQYF.

This chain uses TRBV7-2 with TRBJ2-5; TRBD2 aligns across 7 bases. Germline lookup yields CDR1 SGHTA and CDR2 FQGNSA. The V segment lost 1 base and the J segment 4 bases; nucleotides outside the gene matches: 3. The CDR3 loop spans 14 amino acids. For the CDR3, the DNA is TGTGCCAGCAGCTTAGGGCCGGGAGGAGAGACCCAGTACTTC. Translated: CASSLGPGGETQYF.

This clonotype was counted between two and nine times. The DNA of the CDR3 is TGTGCCAGCAGTTACTCGGACAGCTATTCACCCCTCCACTTT. Amino acids: CASSYSDSYSPLHF. V and J are TRBV6-5 and TRBJ1-6; a weak D match, TRBD1 (6 bases). Germline V CDR1 and CDR2: MNHEY, SVGAGI. The CDR3 is made up of 14 amino acids. The V and J ends lost 0 bases and 8 bases respectively, with 8 bases between them.

This clonotype has more than one count but fewer than ten. This chain joins TRBV9 and TRBJ2-1; D is unclear. This CDR3 is built from 17 residues. Germline-derived CDR1 and CDR2 are SGDLS and YYNGEE. Trimming removed 0 bases from V and 0 bases from J, with 13 bases in between. CDR3 amino acids: CASSVDLWESSYNEQFF. In DNA, the CDR3 is TGTGCCAGCAGCGTAGATCTATGGGAAAGCTCCTACAATGAGCAGTTCTTC.

V and J are TRBV19 and TRBJ1-1, with D possibly matching TRBD1 (5 bases). The CDR3 is made up of 17 amino acids. The germline V and J ends were trimmed by 4 bases and 4 bases, with 22 bases remaining between them. The germline gives CDR1 LNHDA, CDR2 SQIVND (reference sequence). The CDR3 DNA follows: TGTGCCAGTAGTAGACCCGGGGACCTAGGGTTCGGCACTGAAGCTTTCTTT. As protein: CASSRPGDLGFGTEAFF.

This clonotype came up a few times. The genes are TRBV7-9 and TRBJ1-2; D remains ambiguous. CDR3 size: 15 residues. Trimming left V 5 bases short and J 3 bases short, with 16 bases between. Germline CDR1 SEHNR, CDR2 FQNEAQ (reference sequence). The CDR3 sequence is CASSTRSPEDYGYTF. As DNA, the CDR3 is TGTGCCAGCAGCACCCGATCACCTGAAGACTATGGCTACACCTTC.

This chain joins TRBV28 and TRBJ2-3; a possible D gene is TRBD1 (6 bases). Trimming took off 6 bases at V and 2 bases at J, with 12 bases between the two ends. CDR3 length: 14 residues. The germline gives CDR1 MDHEN, CDR2 SYDVKM. CDR3 region: CASRKQGFTDTQYF. CDR3 in DNA: TGTGCCAGCAGAAAACAGGGATTCACAGATACGCAGTATTTT.

The rearrangement joins TRBV24-1 to TRBJ2-7; TRBD2 aligns across 11 bases. The CDR3 sequence is 17 residues long. Trimming removed 4 bases from V and 2 bases from J; junction bases left unmatched: 9. Germline V gives CDR1 KGHDR, CDR2 SFDVKD. The DNA of the CDR3 is TGTGCCACCAGTGACCCAGGGACTAGCGGATCACCCTACGAGCAGTACTTC. This gives the protein CATSDPGTSGSPYEQYF.

The chain has TRBV7-2 and TRBJ2-1; 16 positions agree with TRBD2. The CDR3 covers 21 residues. Trimming cost V 5 bases and J 8 bases; bases outside gene matches: 21. The germline CDR1 and CDR2 sequences are SGHTA and FQGNSA. The CDR3 DNA reads TGTGCCAGCAGCCAGCCCGGGACTAGCGGGGGGGCCAGCATCGTATTCGATGAGCAGTTCTTC. Its translation is CASSQPGTSGGASIVFDEQFF.

The rearrangement links TRBV20-1 to TRBJ2-1; tentatively, D is TRBD1 (5 bases). The CDR3 loop spans 14 amino acids. V lost 0 bases, J lost 6 bases, and 12 bases lay in between. The germline gives CDR1 DFQATT, CDR2 SNEGSKA (reference sequence). CDR3 region: CSARDPDKGNEQFF. In DNA, the CDR3 is TGCAGTGCTAGAGATCCGGACAAAGGCAATGAGCAGTTCTTC.

This clonotype was counted between two and nine times. V usage is TRBV7-8 and J usage is TRBJ1-2, with D possibly being TRBD1 (5 bases). CDR1 SGHVS and CDR2 FQNEAQ come from the germline V gene. The ends were cut back, 8 bases at V and 7 bases at J, with 20 bases in the middle. This CDR3 is built from 14 residues. The CDR3 loop reads CASGQEGSGSGYTF. In nucleotides, the CDR3 is TGTGCCAGCGGACAAGAGGGGTCGGGGAGTGGCTACACCTTC.

This clonotype was seen a handful of times. This chain joins TRBV6-2 or TRBV6-3 and TRBJ2-7; unclear D gene. V gave up 2 bases and J gave up 3 bases, with 5 bases separating them. There are 12 residues in the CDR3. Germline CDR1 is MNHEY and CDR2 is SVGEGT. The DNA for the CDR3 is TGTGCCAGCAGTTACGTTAACTACGAGCAGTACTTC. It yields the protein CASSYVNYEQYF.

This clonotype appeared a few times. The chain combines TRBV7-2 with TRBJ1-2; D uncertain. The CDR3 spans 12 residues. Germline V gives CDR1 SGHTA, CDR2 FQGNSA. Trimming took 1 base from V and 9 from J, leaving 9 bases between them. The DNA of the CDR3 is TGTGCCAGCAGCTTAGATGGGTGGAGCTACACCTTC. Translation gives CASSLDGWSYTF.

The V and J genes are TRBV6-5 and TRBJ2-1; 10 bases are a match to TRBD1. J lost 0 bases, V lost 5 bases, and 1 base had no gene match. Looked up from germline, CDR1 is MNHEY and CDR2 is SVGAGI. The CDR3 extends over 15 amino acids. CDR3 DNA sequence: TGTGCCAGCAGTAGGACAGGGGGCTCCTACAATGAGCAGTTCTTC. It translates to CASSRTGGSYNEQFF.

V is TRBV2 and J is TRBJ2-7; TRBD1 matches 7 bases. There are 12 residues in the CDR3. In germline, CDR1 is SNHLY, CDR2 FYNNEI. The V and J ends lost 6 bases and 4 bases, in that order; junction bases with no gene match: 3. Here the CDR3 DNA reads TGTGCCAGCAGGGGACAGCTGTACGAGCAGTACTTC. Its protein is CASRGQLYEQYF. The variable domain in full, completed from reference TRBV2 and TRBJ2-7, reads EPEVTQTPSHQVTQMGQEVILRCVPISNHLYFYWYRQILGQKVEFLVSFYNNEISEKSEIFDDQFSVERPDGSNFTLKIRSTKLEDSAMYFCASRGQLYEQYFGPGTRLTVT.

In this sample, this clonotype turned up a few times. V is TRBV14 and J is TRBJ1-1; no reliable D call. CDR3 length equals 13 residues. Looked up from germline, CDR1 is SGHDN and CDR2 is FVKESK. V gave up 2 bases and J gave up 5 bases, with 9 bases separating them. CDR3 loop: CASSQITGTEAFF. Written as DNA, the CDR3 is TGTGCCAGCAGCCAAATCACCGGGACTGAAGCTTTCTTT.

The chain is built from TRBV6-1 and TRBJ2-7; 12 positions agree with TRBD2. This CDR3 spans 15 amino acids. Trimming removed 4 bases from V and 4 bases from J; junction bases left unmatched: 5. Germline V gene data show CDR1 as MNHNS and CDR2 as SASEGT. CDR3 region: CASSVTTSGGYEQYF. The CDR3 DNA is TGTGCCAGCAGTGTTACTACTAGCGGGGGGTACGAGCAGTACTTC.

This clonotype turned up a few times. The chain combines TRBV23-1 with TRBJ2-3; 10 bases fit TRBD2. TRBV23-1 is annotated as an ORF whose role is uncertain. The CDR3 contains 17 residues. The V and J ends lost 0 bases and 4 bases, in that order; junction bases with no gene match: 7. The CDR3 nucleotides are TGCGCCAGCAGTCAATCCCCCAGCGGGGGGGCCGCAGATACGCAGTATTTT. As protein: CASSQSPSGGAADTQYF.

The table lists this clonotype with a few counts. The genes are TRBV12-3 or TRBV12-4 and TRBJ1-2; TRBD1 is a possible D gene (5 bases). V dropped 6 bases and J dropped 2 bases, with 19 bases sitting between them. This CDR3 spans 16 amino acids. CDR3 bases: TGTGCCAGCAGGAAAAATAGCGACAGTGCCAACTATGGCTACACCTTC. It specifies CASRKNSDSANYGYTF.

This chain joins TRBV7-9 and TRBJ2-3, with D maybe TRBD2 (6 bases). The CDR3 covers 19 residues. Germline CDR1 and CDR2: SEHNR and FQNEAQ (reference sequence). V gave up 7 bases and J gave up 2 bases, with 28 bases separating them. CDR3 sequence reads: CASTTRRAGSAEDTDTQYF. The DNA of the CDR3 is TGTGCCAGCACCACGCGCCGGGCGGGATCAGCCGAAGACACAGATACGCAGTATTTT.

This chain uses TRBV7-9 with TRBJ2-1; 10 bases agree with TRBD2. The V gene end was trimmed by 5 bases and the J gene end by 7 bases; junction bases not matched to a gene: 8. This CDR3 is built from 15 residues. Germline-derived CDR1 and CDR2 are SEHNR and FQNEAQ (reference sequence). As DNA, the CDR3 is TGTGCCAGCAGCACAATCGGGACTAGCGTAAATGAGCAGTTCTTC. It encodes CASSTIGTSVNEQFF.

This clonotype has more than one count but fewer than ten. The chain carries TRBV19 and TRBJ1-5; the D is unclear. Trimming removed 3 bases at V and 7 bases at J, with 16 bases between. The germline V gene encodes CDR1 LNHDA and CDR2 SQIVND (reference sequence). This CDR3 has 15 amino acids. The CDR3 nucleotides are TGTGCCAGTAGTATCGACAACGTGTGGAACCAGCCCCAGCATTTT. Its translation is CASSIDNVWNQPQHF.

The V and J genes are TRBV7-2 and TRBJ2-1; D gene uncertain. V was clipped by 1 base and J by 3 bases, with 7 bases between them. Germline-derived CDR1 and CDR2 are SGHTA and FQGNSA. The CDR3 totals 14 residues. The CDR3 nucleotides read TGTGCCAGCAGCTTAGACAGATACTACAATGAGCAGTTCTTC. It translates to CASSLDRYYNEQFF.

This clonotype has a count of ten or more. This rearrangement joins TRBV6-2 or TRBV6-3 to TRBJ1-1, with D maybe TRBD1 (5 bases). V was pared by 6 bases and J by 1 base, with 6 bases between. Germline CDR1 and CDR2: MNHEY and SVGEGT. CDR3 size: 12 residues. The CDR3 sequence: CASSTGNTEAFF. The CDR3 DNA reads TGTGCCAGCAGCACAGGGAACACTGAAGCTTTCTTT.